This T cell receptor beta chain was obtained from a study of T cells after yellow fever vaccination (dated by TCRdb to the late 2010s). Concerning the study at large: The SMART-Seq v4 Ultra Low Input RNA kit was used to prepare libraries from fractions with low cell numbers. To follow T-cell clones before and after primary and booster YFV17D yellow fever vaccination, bulk TCR alpha and beta repertoires were sequenced over time. Bulk PBMC replicates and cell subsets were isolated from blood drawn at multiple timepoints before and after both primary and secondary immunization. Two healthy male donors made up the cohort, one aged 18 to 30 years and the other aged 30 to 40 years.

This clonotype was counted only a few times. Its specific antigen is unknown. Base qualities are not at hand, and no much larger clone is one base apart. What the authors observed across the whole study: After the booster, most clones that had expanded after primary vaccination were detected again (almost 97% of CD4 and under 90% of CD8), suggesting broad maintenance of memory. FACS-sorted repertoires could contain abundant contaminating clonotypes from the bulk population, so computational filtering was required. A small fraction of clonotypes appeared in both the CD4 and CD8 compartments, likely as a result of convergent recombination. Compared with the primary T-cell response, the secondary T-cell response was faster but weaker, reaching its peak on day 5 rather than on day 15. Because the study included only a couple of donors, the extent to which the findings can be generalized is limited.

The germline V gene specifies MNHEY as CDR1 and SVGAGI as CDR2. Relative to germline, V is 2 bases shorter and J is 5 bases shorter, with 7 bases between their ends. Measured from the cysteine to the phenylalanine, the CDR3 is 13 residues long. The read is trimmed to its CDR3 DNA, 39 bases read in frame from base 1. In the paper's terms, the treatment or condition label means: live attenuated yellow fever vaccine strain. At each blood-draw timepoint, two biological replicates of bulk PBMCs were collected. PBMCs were isolated from peripheral blood using a standard Ficoll-Paque protocol. RNA was extracted with TriZol from bulk PBMCs, CD4 and CD8 fractions, and dextramer-positive and dextramer-negative fractions. Reads for this sample came from an Illumina NovaSeq 6000. TCR cDNA was synthesized by 5'RACE template switching, which introduced a universal primer site and unique molecular identifiers. Priming for cDNA synthesis came from both the TCR alpha and TCR beta constant segments. Library amplification used two PCR steps, and the second PCR step added sample barcodes and sequencing adapters. Sequencing of libraries was done on Illumina HiSeq 2500 (2x100 bp) or NovaSeq (2x150 bp). As for the original processing: Demultiplexing of reads and collapsing into UMI consensus sequences were performed with MIGEC, and V(D)J alignment was carried out with MiXCR. Clonotypes responding to the vaccine were identified with edgeR on replicate PBMC samples, with the criteria of FDR below 0.01 and a log2 fold change above 5 up to day 15. Each bulk clonotype received a CD4 or CD8 identity based on whether the sequenced CD4 or CD8 repertoire contained that clonotype at higher abundance. The raw public data were reprocessed by TCRdb itself: fastp quality trimming at Q25, MiXCR clonotype calling, in-frame beta chains only. Entries that share a CDR3 protein sequence are merged under the most common genes and DNA. The V and J calls shown here were made by TCRdb, not taken from the authors' results. Present in this sample are 250,000 to 400,000 distinct CDR3 sequences, 4.1% of which were seen just once. 20% to 25% of the sample is in the top ten clones.

The receptor's source is a young man who received the YFV17D yellow fever vaccine. This receptor chain uses TRBV6-5 and TRBJ1-5; no D segment can be confidently identified. The sample here was PBMCs, taken 5 days after the yellow fever booster vaccination. The CDR3 sequence is CASSYGGHQPQHF. The nucleotide sequence is given as TGTGCCAGCAGTTACGGCGGTCATCAGCCCCAGCATTTT.